These T cell receptor beta chains were read from a single sample in a study of blood T cell repertoires in COVID-19. Sequencing used immunoSEQ multiplex PCR; TCRdb keeps in-frame clones, though not all of them. The data contain tens of thousands of clones, about 88% of them singletons. The sample taken for sequencing was peripheral blood. Receptors were obtained from a man in his sixties with active COVID-19. The CDR3 runs from the conserved cysteine through the conserved F or W. Each record gives: clone size, V gene, J gene, D gene, CDR3 DNA, CDR3 protein. D genes are given only for firm matches. Clone size, where shown, is once, few, many, or a class for clones that have expanded.

clone_size: .; v_call: TRBV7-2; j_call: TRBJ2-5; d_call: .; cdr3_nt: TGTGCCAGCAGCACACAGACTCAGGGCAGCAAAGAGACCCAGTACTTC; cdr3_aa: CASSTQTQGSKETQYF
clone_size: few; v_call: TRBV5-5; j_call: TRBJ1-2; d_call: .; cdr3_nt: TGTGCCAGCAGCTTGTATGGTTACGGAGGGGAGAACTATGGCTACACCTTC; cdr3_aa: CASSLYGYGGENYGYTF
clone_size: .; v_call: TRBV19; j_call: TRBJ2-7; d_call: TRBD1; cdr3_nt: TGTGCCAGTTCGACAGGGGGCTTCTACGAGCAGTACTTC; cdr3_aa: CASSTGGFYEQYF
clone_size: .; v_call: TRBV27; j_call: TRBJ2-3; d_call: TRBD2; cdr3_nt: TGTGCCAGCAGTTTTAGACGGTGGACTAGCGGGCTCCGGGGGGCAGATACGCAGTATTTT; cdr3_aa: CASSFRRWTSGLRGADTQYF
clone_size: .; v_call: TRBV6-2/TRBV6-3; j_call: TRBJ2-4; d_call: .; cdr3_nt: TGTGCCAGCAGTTACGAGCGCAGACTAGCCAAAAACATTCAGTACTTC; cdr3_aa: CASSYERRLAKNIQYF
clone_size: .; v_call: TRBV5-5; j_call: TRBJ2-7; d_call: .; cdr3_nt: TGTGCCAGCAGCTCGTCTCCCACCGGGAGTCCCTACGAGCAGTACTTC; cdr3_aa: CASSSSPTGSPYEQYF
clone_size: .; v_call: TRBV28; j_call: TRBJ1-2; d_call: .; cdr3_nt: TGTGCCAGCAGTTCCTATCGGGCGCTATTAAGGGGATATGGCTACACCTTC; cdr3_aa: CASSSYRALLRGYGYTF
clone_size: .; v_call: TRBV7-2; j_call: TRBJ2-7; d_call: TRBD2; cdr3_nt: TGTGCCAGCAGAGCGGGAGGACCTATGTACGAGCAGTACTTC; cdr3_aa: CASRAGGPMYEQYF
clone_size: .; v_call: TRBV6-6; j_call: TRBJ1-5; d_call: .; cdr3_nt: TGTGCCAGCAGCCCCCCTGGACAGAATAGCAATCAGCCCCAGCATTTT; cdr3_aa: CASSPPGQNSNQPQHF
clone_size: .; v_call: TRBV28; j_call: TRBJ2-7; d_call: TRBD2; cdr3_nt: TGTGCCAGCAGCCCCACTATACTAGCGGGAGGTGGTTCCTACGAGCAGTACTTC; cdr3_aa: CASSPTILAGGGSYEQYF
clone_size: .; v_call: TRBV7-8; j_call: TRBJ2-6; d_call: TRBD2; cdr3_nt: TGTGCCAGCAGGCGGGGGGATTCTGGGGCCAACGTCCTGACTTTC; cdr3_aa: CASRRGDSGANVLTF
clone_size: .; v_call: TRBV15; j_call: TRBJ2-4; d_call: .; cdr3_nt: TGTGCCACCAGCTCAACGGGAAGCTCGTTTTACTTC; cdr3_aa: CATSSTGSSFYF
clone_size: .; v_call: TRBV24-1; j_call: TRBJ1-2; d_call: TRBD1; cdr3_nt: TGTGCCACCAGTGACCAATCGGACAGGGGGAACTATGGCTACACCTTC; cdr3_aa: CATSDQSDRGNYGYTF